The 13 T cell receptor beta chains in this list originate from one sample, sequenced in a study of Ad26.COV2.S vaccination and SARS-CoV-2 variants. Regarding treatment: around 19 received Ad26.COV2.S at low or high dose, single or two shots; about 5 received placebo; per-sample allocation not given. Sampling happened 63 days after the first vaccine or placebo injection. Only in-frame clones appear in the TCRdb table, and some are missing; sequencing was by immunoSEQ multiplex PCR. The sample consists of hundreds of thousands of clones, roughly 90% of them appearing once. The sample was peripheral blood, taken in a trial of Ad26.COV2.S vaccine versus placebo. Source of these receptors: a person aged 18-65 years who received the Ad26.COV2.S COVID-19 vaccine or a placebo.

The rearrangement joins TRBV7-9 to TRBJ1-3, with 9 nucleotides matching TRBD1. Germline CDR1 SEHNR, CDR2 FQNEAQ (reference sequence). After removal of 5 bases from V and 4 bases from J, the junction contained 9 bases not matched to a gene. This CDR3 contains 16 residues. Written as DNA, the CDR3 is TGTGCCAGCAGCATCCTACAGGGGGCTGGAGGAAACACCATATATTTT. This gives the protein CASSILQGAGGNTIYF.

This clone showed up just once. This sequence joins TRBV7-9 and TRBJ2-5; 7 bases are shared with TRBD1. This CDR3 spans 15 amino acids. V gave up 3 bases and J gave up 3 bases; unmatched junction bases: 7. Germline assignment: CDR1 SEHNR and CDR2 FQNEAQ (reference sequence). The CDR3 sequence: CASSFPDRDEETQYF. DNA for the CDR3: TGTGCCAGCAGCTTCCCTGACAGGGACGAAGAGACCCAGTACTTC.

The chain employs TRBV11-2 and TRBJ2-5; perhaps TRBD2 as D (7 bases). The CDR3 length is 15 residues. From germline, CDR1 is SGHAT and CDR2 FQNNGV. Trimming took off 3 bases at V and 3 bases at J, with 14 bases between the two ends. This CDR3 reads CASSFRGGIKETQYF. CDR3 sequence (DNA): TGTGCCAGCAGCTTTAGGGGGGGGATTAAAGAGACCCAGTACTTC.

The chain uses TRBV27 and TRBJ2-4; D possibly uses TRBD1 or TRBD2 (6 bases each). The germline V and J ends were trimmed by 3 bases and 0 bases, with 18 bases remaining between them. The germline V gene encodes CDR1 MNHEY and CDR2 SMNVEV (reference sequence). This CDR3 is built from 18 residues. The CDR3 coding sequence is TGTGCCAGCAGTTTGAGGGGGACTCTACTCTTAGCCAAAAACATTCAGTACTTC. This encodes CASSLRGTLLLAKNIQYF.

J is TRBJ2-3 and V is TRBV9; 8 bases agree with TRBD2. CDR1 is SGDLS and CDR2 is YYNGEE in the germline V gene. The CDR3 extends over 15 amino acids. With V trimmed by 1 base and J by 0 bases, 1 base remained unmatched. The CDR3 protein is CASSVSGGSTDTQYF. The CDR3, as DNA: TGTGCCAGCAGCGTAAGCGGGGGTAGCACAGATACGCAGTATTTT.

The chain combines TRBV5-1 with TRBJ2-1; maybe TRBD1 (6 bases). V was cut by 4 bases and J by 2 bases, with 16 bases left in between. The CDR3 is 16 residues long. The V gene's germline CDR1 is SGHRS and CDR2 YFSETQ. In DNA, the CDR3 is TGCGCCAGCAGCCTGGGGGCAGTACAGCCCTACAATGAGCAGTTCTTC. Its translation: CASSLGAVQPYNEQFF.

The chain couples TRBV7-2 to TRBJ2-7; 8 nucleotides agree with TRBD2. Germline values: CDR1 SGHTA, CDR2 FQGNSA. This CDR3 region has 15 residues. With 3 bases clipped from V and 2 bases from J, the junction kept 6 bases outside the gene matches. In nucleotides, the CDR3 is TGTGCCAGCAGCTTGAATAGCGGGACAACCTACGAGCAGTACTTC. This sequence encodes CASSLNSGTTYEQYF.

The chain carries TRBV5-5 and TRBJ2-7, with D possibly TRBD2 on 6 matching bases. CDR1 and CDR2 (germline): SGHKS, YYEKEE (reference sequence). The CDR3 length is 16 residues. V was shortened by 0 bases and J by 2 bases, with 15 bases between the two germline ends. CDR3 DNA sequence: TGTGCCAGCAGCTTGGGGCTGGGGGGTGTTGCCTACGAGCAGTACTTC. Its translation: CASSLGLGGVAYEQYF.

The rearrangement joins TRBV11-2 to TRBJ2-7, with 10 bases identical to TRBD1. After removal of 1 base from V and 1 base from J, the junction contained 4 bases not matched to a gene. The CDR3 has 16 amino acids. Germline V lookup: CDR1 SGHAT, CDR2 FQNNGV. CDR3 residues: CASSLAWTGGSYEQYF. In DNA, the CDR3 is TGTGCCAGCAGCTTAGCGTGGACAGGGGGATCCTACGAGCAGTACTTC.

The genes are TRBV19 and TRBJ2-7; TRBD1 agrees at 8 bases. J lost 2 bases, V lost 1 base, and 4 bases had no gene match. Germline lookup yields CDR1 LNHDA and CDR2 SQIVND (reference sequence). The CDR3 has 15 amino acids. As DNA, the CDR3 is TGTGCCAGTAGTATAGGGACAGGGATCGCCTACGAGCAGTACTTC. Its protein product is CASSIGTGIAYEQYF.

In DNA, the CDR3 is TGTGCCAGCAGTTGGGGGGCCGGGAGAGAAAAACTGTTTTTT. Amino acid sequence: CASSWGAGREKLFF. V is TRBV27 and J is TRBJ1-4; weak D call: TRBD1 (6 bases). CDR3 length equals 14 residues. The germline V gene encodes CDR1 MNHEY and CDR2 SMNVEV (reference sequence). Trimming removed 4 bases at V and 8 bases at J, with 14 bases between.

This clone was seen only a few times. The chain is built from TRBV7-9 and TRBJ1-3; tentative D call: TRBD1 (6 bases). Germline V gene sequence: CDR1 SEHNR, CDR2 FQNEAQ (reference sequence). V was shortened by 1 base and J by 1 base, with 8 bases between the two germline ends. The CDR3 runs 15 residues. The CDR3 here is CASSLVRGSGNTIYF. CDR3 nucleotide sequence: TGTGCCAGCAGCTTAGTGAGGGGGTCTGGAAACACCATATATTTT.

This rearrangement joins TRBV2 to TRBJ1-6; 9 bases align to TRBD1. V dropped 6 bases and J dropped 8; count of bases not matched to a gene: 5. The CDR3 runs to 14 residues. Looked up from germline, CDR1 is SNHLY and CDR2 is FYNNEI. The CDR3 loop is CASSGQGWDSPLHF. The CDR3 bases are TGTGCCAGCAGCGGACAGGGGTGGGATTCACCCCTCCACTTT.